This entry is about one T cell receptor (beta chain). Its antigen is as yet unknown. This entry comes from a study of T cell clonotyping in hematopoietic cell transplantation. Across the whole study: Pretransplant recipient samples were taken after cytoreduction.

Clones were sequenced by immunoSEQ multiplex PCR, and TCRdb holds only the in-frame ones, with some missing. The sample carries fewer than 100,000 clones, 90% to 96% recorded once. Study-level findings and limits: Few recipient clonotypes overlapped donors; over 95% were de novo at given depth. After transplant, recipient diversity fell while pathologically expanded clonotypes grew through day 180. No sorting was done, leaving CD4 and CD8 contributions mixed.

The germline gives CDR1 SGHRS, CDR2 YFSETQ. This CDR3 region has 14 residues. With 6 bases clipped from V and 3 bases from J, the junction kept 6 bases outside the gene matches. Stated time point: recipient sample about 28 days before transplant, after cytoreduction. The sample consisted of peripheral blood mononuclear cells, taken before stem cell transplant. The genes are TRBV5-1 and TRBJ1-3; 7 bases align to TRBD1. The TCR originated in a woman between 50 and 59 years old with acute myeloid leukemia. Some clones in this sample may be carry-over from other donors' samples. CDR3 residues: CASKEGAIGNTIYF. The CDR3 DNA is TGCGCCAGCAAAGAGGGGGCTATTGGAAACACCATATATTTT. Based on the CDR3 plus reference TRBV5-1 and TRBJ1-3, the full variable domain is KAGVTQTPRYLIKTRGQQVTLSCSPISGHRSVSWYQQTPGQGLQFLFEYFSETQRNKGNFPGRFSGRQFSNSRSEMNVSTLELGDSALYLCASKEGAIGNTIYFGEGSWLTVV.